This TCR beta chain comes out of a study of T cells in Graves' hyperthyroidism and ophthalmopathy. Study summary: Peripheral blood draws took place at initial diagnosis, ahead of any treatment.

V lost 2 bases, J lost 4 bases, and 9 bases lay in between. The CDR3 runs to 14 residues. CDR1 DFQATT and CDR2 SNEGSKA come from the germline V gene (reference sequence). It was RNA transcripts that yielded the amplified TCR beta CDR3 regions. The HTBI primer set drove a first-round RT-PCR of the TCR CDR3. TCRdb analysed the multiplex PCR reads with MiXCR anew, one entry per CDR3 protein. The profile covers 400,000 or so distinct CDR3 sequences, with roughly 15% appearing a single time and around 20% taken by the ten largest. As for this clonotype: Its antigen is unidentified.

Broader study findings: Within blood appeared most thyroid clonotypes that had expanded above 0.001.

The sample comprised blood. The source of this sequence is an older woman with Graves' ophthalmopathy. This chain uses TRBV20-1 with TRBJ2-6; D unclear. CDR3: CSARLGSGANVLTF. The CDR3 coding sequence is TGCAGTGCTAGATTGGGGTCGGGGGCCAACGTCCTGACTTTC.